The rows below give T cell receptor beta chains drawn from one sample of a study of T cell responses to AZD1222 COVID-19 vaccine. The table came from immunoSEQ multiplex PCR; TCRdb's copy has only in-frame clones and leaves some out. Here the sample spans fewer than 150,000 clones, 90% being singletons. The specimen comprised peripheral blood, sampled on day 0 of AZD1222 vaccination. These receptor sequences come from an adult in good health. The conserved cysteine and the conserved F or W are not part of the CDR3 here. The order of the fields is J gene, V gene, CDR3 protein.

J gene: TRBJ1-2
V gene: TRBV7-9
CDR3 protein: ASSPSRTASGGYT

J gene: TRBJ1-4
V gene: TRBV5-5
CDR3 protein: ASSGQDRGGEKLF

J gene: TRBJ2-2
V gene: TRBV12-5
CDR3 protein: ASGFLLDGGRAGELF

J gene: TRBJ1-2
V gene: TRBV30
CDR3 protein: AWSVGQYGYT

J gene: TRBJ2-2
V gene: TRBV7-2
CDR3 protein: ASSLEWTGELF

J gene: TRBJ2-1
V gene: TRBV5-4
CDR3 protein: ASSLSSSGPYNEQF

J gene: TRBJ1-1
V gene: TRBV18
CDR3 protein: ASRGERGSTEAF

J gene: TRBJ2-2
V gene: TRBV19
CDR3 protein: ASRAGSSSGELF

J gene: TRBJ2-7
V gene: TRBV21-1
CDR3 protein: ASSKAGHDLRRSYEQY

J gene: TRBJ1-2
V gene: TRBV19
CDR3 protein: ASTLTGGQNGYT

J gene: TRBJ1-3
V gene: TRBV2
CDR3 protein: ASSERVANSGNTIY

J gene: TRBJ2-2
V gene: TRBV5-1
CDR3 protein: ASSFGTSGGTGELF

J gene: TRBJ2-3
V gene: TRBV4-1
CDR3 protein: ASSQVTSGTDTQY

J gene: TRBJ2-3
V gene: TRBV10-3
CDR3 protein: AISDLAYADTQY

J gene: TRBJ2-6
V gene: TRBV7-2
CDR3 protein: ASSLADRGAGANVLT

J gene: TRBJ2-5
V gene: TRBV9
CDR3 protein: ASSVEGTRGETQY

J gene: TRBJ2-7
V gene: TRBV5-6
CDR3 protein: ASRFDRVSYEQY

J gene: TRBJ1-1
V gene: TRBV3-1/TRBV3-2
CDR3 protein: ASSSSWGGTEAF

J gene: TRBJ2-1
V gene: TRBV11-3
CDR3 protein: ASSARQGRYYNEQF

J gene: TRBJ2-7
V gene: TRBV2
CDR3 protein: ASSVSQLRDRGLYEQY

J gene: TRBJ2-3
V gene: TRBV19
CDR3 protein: ASSQRSLVGKDTQY

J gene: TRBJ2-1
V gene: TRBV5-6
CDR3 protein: ASSLGLAGYNEQF

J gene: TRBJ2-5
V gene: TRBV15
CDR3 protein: ATSRDLGGEETQY

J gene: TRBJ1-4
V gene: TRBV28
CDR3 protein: ASNSQGSNEKLF

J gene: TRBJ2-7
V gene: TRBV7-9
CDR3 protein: ASSHLHRYEQY

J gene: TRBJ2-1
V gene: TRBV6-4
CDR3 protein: ASSDSRRANEQF

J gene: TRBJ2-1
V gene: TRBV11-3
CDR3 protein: ASSLPWVEQF

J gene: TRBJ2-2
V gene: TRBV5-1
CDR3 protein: ASSFFPGSNTGELF

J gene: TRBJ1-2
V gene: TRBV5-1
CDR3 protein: ASSWSGGSDGYT

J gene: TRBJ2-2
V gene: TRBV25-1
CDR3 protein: ASSEWVAGNTGELF

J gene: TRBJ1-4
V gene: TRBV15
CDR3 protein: ATSAGLTNEKLF

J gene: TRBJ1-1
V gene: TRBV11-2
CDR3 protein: ASSLDRVITEAF

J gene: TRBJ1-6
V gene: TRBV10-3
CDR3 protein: AISMTGASSPLH

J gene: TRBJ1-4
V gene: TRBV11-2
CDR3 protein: ASSLVGRGKGEKLF

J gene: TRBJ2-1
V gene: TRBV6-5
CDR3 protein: ASSSPGLEQF

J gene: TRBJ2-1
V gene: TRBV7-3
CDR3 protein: ASSPMGRDYQF

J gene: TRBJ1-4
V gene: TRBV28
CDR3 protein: ASQTGPDEKLF

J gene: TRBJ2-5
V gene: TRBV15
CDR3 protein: ATGVALEETQY

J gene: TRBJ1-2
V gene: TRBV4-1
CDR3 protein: ASSQVTGPYGYT

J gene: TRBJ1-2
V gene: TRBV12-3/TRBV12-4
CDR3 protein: ASSLVSDYGYT

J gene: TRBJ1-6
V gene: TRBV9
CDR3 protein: ASSVAATGSPLH

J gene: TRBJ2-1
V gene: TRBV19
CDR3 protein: ASSWLAGGGSYNEQF

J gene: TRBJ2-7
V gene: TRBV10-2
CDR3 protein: ASSRIEGALAYEQY

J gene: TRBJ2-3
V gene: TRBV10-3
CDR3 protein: AISETSGSTDTQY

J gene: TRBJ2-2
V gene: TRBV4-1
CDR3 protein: ASSQFGTANTGELF

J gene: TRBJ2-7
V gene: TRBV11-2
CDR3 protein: ASSLLEGYEQY

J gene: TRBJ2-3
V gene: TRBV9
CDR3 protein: ASSVAASSPDTQY

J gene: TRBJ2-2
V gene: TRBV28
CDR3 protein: ASSNLGTTGELF

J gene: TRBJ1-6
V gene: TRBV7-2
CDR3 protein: ASSPLGDRNSPLH

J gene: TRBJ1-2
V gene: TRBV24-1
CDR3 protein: ATSDPPGTGPSNYGYT

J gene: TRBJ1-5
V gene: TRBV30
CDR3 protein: AWSSKQGHQPQH

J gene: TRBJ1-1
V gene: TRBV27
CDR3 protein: ASSPVGGTEAF

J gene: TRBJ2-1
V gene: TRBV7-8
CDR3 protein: ASSLGISNTHEQF

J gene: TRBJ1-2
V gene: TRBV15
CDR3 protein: ATSRGAGQPYYGYT

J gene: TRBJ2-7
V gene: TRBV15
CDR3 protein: ATSRDGALGYEQY

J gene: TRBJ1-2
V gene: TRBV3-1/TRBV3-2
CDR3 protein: ASSHGTGGIYGYT

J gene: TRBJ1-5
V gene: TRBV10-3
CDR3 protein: AISGQPEESQPQH

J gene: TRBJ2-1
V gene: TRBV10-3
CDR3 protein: AHRDTYNEQF

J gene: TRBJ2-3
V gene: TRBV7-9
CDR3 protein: ASSPSVSTDTQY

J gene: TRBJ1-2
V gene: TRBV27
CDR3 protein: ASRGPSYGYT